The clone carrying this T cell receptor (beta chain) is a singleton in its sample. These data originate in a study of blood T cell repertoires in COVID-19. Across the whole study: From the United States, Italy and Spain came samples of acute and convalescent COVID-19.

In the original workflow: Nucleated cell number was recorded as an estimate derived from reference gene primer amplification. The method was immunoSEQ multiplex PCR; TCRdb's version includes in-frame clones alone and lacks a portion of them. The V and J calls and the clone size are those of that table, but D and trimming were determined from the DNA. The repertoire has more than 25,000 clones, approximately 80% of them found once; the top ten carry roughly 23%. The CDR3 totals 14 residues. Germline CDR1 reads MDHEN; CDR2 reads SYDVKM. The V and J ends lost 2 bases and 1 base respectively, with 9 bases between them.

This clonotype was obtained from a man between 65 and 80 years old with active COVID-19. Sequencing was done on a sample of peripheral blood. The chain uses TRBV28 and TRBJ2-7; D is undetermined. The DNA of the CDR3 is TGTGCCAGCAGTTTAGTGGGCCAATCCTACGAGCAGTACTTC. It translates to CASSLVGQSYEQYF.